These 25 T cell receptor beta chains were all obtained from the same sample, sequenced in a study of radiotherapy plus CTLA-4 blockade in lung cancer. The protocol was immunoSEQ multiplex PCR, while the TCRdb copy is restricted to in-frame clones and leaves out a portion. The profile shows fewer than 35,000 clones, around 70% of them singletons. Sequencing was performed on peripheral blood, taken from a patient treated with radiotherapy plus ipilimumab. The receptor source for this set is a human donor with non-small cell lung cancer that progressed on radiotherapy plus ipilimumab.

The chain has TRBV5-4 and TRBJ1-1; D gene uncertain. V was shortened by 1 base and J by 0 bases, with 10 bases between the two germline ends. This CDR3 has 15 residues. The germline gives CDR1 SGHNT, CDR2 YYREEE (reference sequence). The CDR3 nucleotides read TGTGCCAGCAGCTTGAACGGAGACATGAACACTGAAGCTTTCTTT. Protein sequence: CASSLNGDMNTEAFF.

This clone was observed a few times. The rearrangement joins TRBV6-6 to TRBJ2-1; D uncertain. CDR1 is MNHNY, CDR2 SVGAGI, per germline (reference sequence). The CDR3 contains 12 residues. Trimming took 8 bases from V and 5 from J, leaving 10 bases between them. The CDR3: CASETRHNEQFF. The CDR3 DNA follows: TGTGCCAGCGAGACCAGACACAATGAGCAGTTCTTC.

This chain joins TRBV6-6 and TRBJ2-5; tentatively, D is TRBD1 or TRBD2 (5 bases each). The V gene's germline CDR1 is MNHNY and CDR2 SVGAGI (reference sequence). The CDR3 covers 14 residues. V lost 5 bases and J lost 2, with 12 bases in between. The CDR3 DNA sequence: TGTGCCAGCAGTCCCGGGACGGTACAAGAGACCCAGTACTTC. It yields the protein CASSPGTVQETQYF.

CDR3 DNA: TGTGCCAGCAGCTCCGGGACCCCAAACACAGATACGCAGTATTTT. This gives the protein CASSSGTPNTDTQYF. V gene TRBV5-4 combines with J gene TRBJ2-3; either TRBD1 or TRBD2 may supply D (5 bases each). The CDR3 totals 15 residues. Germline V gives CDR1 SGHNT, CDR2 YYREEE (reference sequence). The V end lost 3 bases, the J end lost 2 bases, and 13 bases lay between the germline ends.

Concerning this clone itself: A read error may account for a junction end that differs from germline. Additional DNA sequences in this sample encode the identical CDR3. V usage is TRBV13 and J usage is TRBJ2-2, with 10 bases aligning to TRBD1. The CDR3 runs 15 residues. The V gene's germline CDR1 is PRHDT and CDR2 FYEKMQ (reference sequence). The CDR3, as DNA: TGCGCCAGCAGCTTAGCTGGACAGGGGGCCGGGGAGCTGTTTTTT. Translated, it gives CASSLAGQGAGELFF. The full variable domain, with the rest looked up from reference TRBV13 and TRBJ2-2, is AAGVIQSPRHLIKEKRETATLKCYPIPRHDTVYWYQQGPGQDPQFLISFYEKMQSDKGSIPDRFSAQQFSDYHSELNMSSLELGDSALYFCASSLAGQGAGELFFGEGSRLTVL.

The chain joins TRBV2 to TRBJ1-2; D is undetermined. V was cut by 0 bases and J by 0 bases, with 14 bases left in between. The CDR3 length is 17 residues. Germline V lookup: CDR1 SNHLY, CDR2 FYNNEI. This chain's CDR3 is CASSEAPAEIANYGYTF. The CDR3 nucleotides are TGTGCCAGCAGTGAAGCGCCGGCAGAAATTGCTAACTATGGCTACACCTTC.

The chain links TRBV28 to TRBJ2-1, with 8 bases aligning to TRBD1. Germline trimming cut 5 bases from V and 7 bases from J; bases unmatched to any gene: 7. This CDR3 comprises 14 residues. Germline loops: CDR1 MDHEN, CDR2 SYDVKM. DNA of the CDR3: TGTGCCAGCAGTCCCGCGGACAGGGTAAATGAGCAGTTCTTC. Its translation is CASSPADRVNEQFF. The full variable domain, its missing parts supplied by reference TRBV28 and TRBJ2-1, is DVKVTQSSRYLVKRTGEKVFLECVQDMDHENMFWYRQDPGLGLRLIYFSYDVKMKEKGDIPEGYSVSREKKERFSLILESASTNQTSMYLCASSPADRVNEQFFGPGTRLTVL.

The chain uses TRBV4-1 and TRBJ2-7; no firm D call. The CDR3 spans 14 residues. V lost 0 bases and J lost 2, with 8 bases in between. Germline V gene sequence: CDR1 MGHRA, CDR2 YSYEKL. In nucleotides, the CDR3 is TGCGCCAGCAGCCAAGAAGTCCCTACCTACGAGCAGTACTTC. As protein: CASSQEVPTYEQYF.

This clone was observed once. The chain is built from TRBV7-3 and TRBJ2-1; 8 nucleotides match TRBD1. V was clipped by 5 bases and J by 6 bases; unmatched bases: 9. CDR1 SGHTA and CDR2 FQGTGA come from the germline V gene. The CDR3 totals 15 residues. The DNA of the CDR3 is TGTGCCAGCAGCCTCCGACAGGGGTGGGGCAATGAGCAGTTCTTC. Translating it yields CASSLRQGWGNEQFF.

The sample holds one count of this clone. V and J are TRBV2 and TRBJ1-1; D is ambiguous. Trimming cost V 6 bases and J 0 bases, with 2 bases left between them. CDR3 length equals 11 residues. Looked up from germline, CDR1 is SNHLY and CDR2 is FYNNEI. The CDR3: CASRMNTEAFF. The CDR3 nucleotides read TGTGCCAGCAGGATGAACACTGAAGCTTTCTTT.

The V and J genes are TRBV28 and TRBJ2-3; D possibly corresponds to TRBD2 (5 bases). The CDR3 spans 15 residues. From germline, CDR1 is MDHEN and CDR2 SYDVKM. V gave up 2 bases and J gave up 4 bases, with 13 bases separating them. The CDR3 loop reads CASSLAGGSPDTQYF. The DNA of the CDR3 is TGTGCCAGCAGTTTAGCGGGCGGCAGCCCAGATACGCAGTATTTT.

In its sample, this clone was seen a few times. V gene TRBV9 combines with J gene TRBJ2-2; D unresolved. Germline V gene data show CDR1 as SGDLS and CDR2 as YYNGEE. CDR3 size: 13 residues. The V and J ends lost 0 bases and 6 bases respectively, with 6 bases between them. In nucleotides, the CDR3 is TGTGCCAGCAGCGTAGTGGGCGCCGGGGAGCTGTTTTTT. Translated: CASSVVGAGELFF.

This clone was seen once. The J gene is TRBJ2-7, the V gene TRBV25-1; 8 nucleotides agree with TRBD2. Trimming cost V 6 bases and J 3 bases; bases outside gene matches: 10. The V gene's germline CDR1 is MGHDK and CDR2 SYGVNS. The CDR3 extends over 15 amino acids. CDR3 nucleotide sequence: TGTGCCAGCAGACAAGCGGGAGCAGGAGACTACGAGCAGTACTTC. This encodes CASRQAGAGDYEQYF.

The chain uses TRBV7-3 and TRBJ2-2; the match to TRBD2 covers 8 bases. V dropped 5 bases and J dropped 3; count of bases not matched to a gene: 5. Germline V gene lookup returns CDR1 SGHTA and CDR2 FQGTGA. This CDR3 has 15 residues. The CDR3 region is CASSLSGSHTGELFF. The CDR3 DNA follows: TGTGCCAGCAGCCTCAGCGGGAGTCACACCGGGGAGCTGTTTTTT. Full variable domain (outside the CDR3, taken from reference TRBV7-3 and TRBJ2-2): GAGVSQTPSNKVTEKGKYVELRCDPISGHTALYWYRQSLGQGPEFLIYFQGTGAADDSGLPNDRFFAVRPEGSVSTLKIQRTERGDSAVYLCASSLSGSHTGELFFGEGSRLTVL.

This clone was observed a handful of times. The chain employs TRBV19 and TRBJ1-5; D is perhaps TRBD1 (5 bases). The CDR3 consists of 17 residues. Trimming pared 8 bases from V and 2 bases from J, leaving 22 bases between. Germline CDR1 and CDR2: LNHDA and SQIVND (reference sequence). CDR3 sequence reads: CASDPVVWGMGNQPQHF. CDR3 coding DNA: TGTGCCAGTGATCCAGTGGTTTGGGGGATGGGCAATCAGCCCCAGCATTTT.

The sample holds a few counts of this clone. The chain recombines TRBV7-9 with TRBJ1-4; a weak D match, TRBD1 (5 bases). Between the trimmed V and J ends, which lost 2 bases and 5 bases, there was a span of 12 bases. Germline V gives CDR1 SEHNR, CDR2 FQNEAQ (reference sequence). The CDR3 runs to 15 residues. The CDR3 nucleotides read TGTGCCAGCAGCTTATCGGTCCAGGGAAATGAAAAACTGTTTTTT. It specifies CASSLSVQGNEKLFF.

The chain joins TRBV4-2 to TRBJ2-5, with a weak D call TRBD2 (6 bases). Germline CDR1 is LGHNA and CDR2 is YNFKEQ. The CDR3 length is 15 residues. Trimming shortened V by 0 bases and J by 1 base, and 9 bases separated the two germline ends. The CDR3 sequence: CASSQEEGTQETQYF. The CDR3, as DNA: TGTGCCAGCAGCCAAGAGGAGGGGACCCAAGAGACCCAGTACTTC.

V gene TRBV15 combines with J gene TRBJ2-5; D possibly uses TRBD1 or TRBD2 (5 bases each). Germline-derived CDR1 and CDR2 are LNHNV and YYDKDF (reference sequence). The CDR3 runs to 15 residues. Trimming took off 0 bases at V and 1 base at J, with 9 bases between the two ends. CDR3 nucleotide sequence: TGTGCCACCAGCAGAGATCCCGGGGCCCAAGAGACCCAGTACTTC. Encoded protein: CATSRDPGAQETQYF.

This chain joins TRBV11-2 and TRBJ1-1; D unresolved. This CDR3 region has 13 residues. Germline V lookup: CDR1 SGHAT, CDR2 FQNNGV. The ends were cut back, 4 bases at V and 8 bases at J, with 14 bases in the middle. The CDR3 spells CASSYSRQREAFF. CDR3 bases: TGTGCCAGCAGCTACTCTCGGCAGCGGGAAGCTTTCTTT.

This clone was found a few times. The genes are TRBV11-2 and TRBJ2-4, with D unclear. CDR1 is SGHAT, CDR2 FQNNGV, per germline. V lost 1 base to trimming and J lost 3 bases, with 10 bases between them. This CDR3 comprises 15 residues. CDR3 sequence: CASSLGNGNKNIQYF. The CDR3 DNA is TGTGCCAGCAGCTTAGGAAATGGCAACAAAAACATTCAGTACTTC.

V usage is TRBV19 and J usage is TRBJ2-7; D might be TRBD1 or TRBD2, each matching 5 bases. CDR1 is LNHDA and CDR2 is SQIVND in the germline V gene (reference sequence). CDR3 size: 13 residues. V was trimmed by 2 bases and J by 7 bases, leaving 12 bases between them. DNA for the CDR3: TGTGCCAGTAGTATAATTGGGACGGGAGAGCAGTACTTC. Translation gives CASSIIGTGEQYF.

The gene calls are TRBV2 and TRBJ2-2; D gene uncertain. The CDR3 sequence is 14 residues long. Trimming took off 4 bases at V and 2 bases at J, with 8 bases between the two ends. CDR1 SNHLY and CDR2 FYNNEI come from the germline V gene. CDR3 region: CASSGGPNTGELFF. In DNA, the CDR3 is TGTGCCAGCAGTGGTGGGCCTAACACCGGGGAGCTGTTTTTT.

The gene calls are TRBV19 and TRBJ2-2, with D perhaps TRBD1 (6 bases). V lost 2 bases, J lost 5 bases, and 6 bases lay in between. Germline loops: CDR1 LNHDA, CDR2 SQIVND (reference sequence). The CDR3 loop spans 13 amino acids. The CDR3 loop is CASSIRGTGELFF. Here the CDR3 DNA reads TGTGCCAGTAGTATAAGGGGGACCGGGGAGCTGTTTTTT.

V is TRBV28 and J is TRBJ1-1, with D possibly being TRBD1 (5 bases). The CDR3 consists of 13 residues. The germline gives CDR1 MDHEN, CDR2 SYDVKM. DNA of the CDR3: TGTGCGAGCGGGGGTCCTCTGAACACTGAAGCTTTCTTT. Its protein product is CASGGPLNTEAFF.

The chain couples TRBV28 to TRBJ2-7; D perhaps matches TRBD2 (6 bases). Germline CDR1 is MDHEN and CDR2 is SYDVKM. The CDR3 covers 13 residues. V was cut by 4 bases and J by 4 bases, with 11 bases left in between. This chain's CDR3 is CASSSRGQYEQYF. CDR3 nucleotides: TGTGCCAGCAGTTCGCGGGGCCAGTACGAGCAGTACTTC.